This T cell receptor beta chain emerged from a study of blood T cells in healthy people across ages. The authors ran a second PCR of roughly 7 to 11 cycles using a sample-barcoded 5' primer and a J-beta primer mix. MiXCR was run by TCRdb on the 5' RACE reads, yielding one entry per CDR3 protein. This table has some 1.8 million distinct CDR3 sequences, around 42% appearing once. Study-wide findings and caveats: Any conclusive comparison of naive versus antigen-experienced cells was prevented by using unsorted PBMCs. The percentage of naive T cells correlated strongly with TCR beta diversity. For the donors, CMV status was unknown and possibly confounded expanded clonotype changes.

This CDR3 contains 13 residues. CDR1 is MGHDK, CDR2 SYGVNS, per germline. V shed 7 bases, J shed 8 bases, and the junction held 7 bases outside the gene matches. With respect to this clonotype: Its specificity is not known.

The TCR was taken from a human donor in good health. Sequencing was done on a sample of blood. The chain combines TRBV25-1 with TRBJ1-1; TRBD1 aligns across 10 bases. CDR3 amino acids: CASKRGTGEEAFF. CDR3 bases: TGTGCCAGCAAAAGGGGGACAGGGGAAGAAGCTTTCTTT.